This T cell receptor (beta chain) appears in the sequencing data of a study of regulatory T cells in long-lasting Graves disease. Time point in this sample: newly diagnosed GD, antithyroid drugs for less than 3 months. TCR sequences were obtained from RNA taken from PBMCs. Graves' disease diagnoses followed American Thyroid Association guidelines. Each of the patients was recruited from an endocrinology department situated in Xi'an, China. Building the TCR beta libraries relied on iRepertoire HTBI primers, and CDR3 regions underwent Arm-PCR. TCRdb independently ran MiXCR on the multiplex PCR reads; one entry per CDR3 protein. The sample gives about 240,000 distinct CDR3 sequences, 20% to 25% of which show up once; around 13% is in the top ten. This clonotype was detected many times. The antigen remains unidentified. Study observations and caveats: Patients whose Graves' disease persisted exhibited lower TCR diversity than those newly diagnosed.

The sequencing used peripheral blood mononuclear cells (PBMCs), collected at new diagnosis, from a patient treated with antithyroid drugs. The sequence was obtained from a female donor with Graves disease.

The CDR3 DNA is TGTGCCAGCAGCTTAGCGAGGCCCAAAAACATTCAGTACTTC. This sequence encodes CASSLARPKNIQYF. The rearrangement joins TRBV7-2 to TRBJ2-4; D is unclear. The CDR3 runs 14 residues. The V end was cut by 0 bases, the J end by 2 bases, with 5 bases between. CDR1 SGHTA and CDR2 FQGNSA come from the germline V gene.